One T cell receptor (beta chain) is described in this entry. The data are from a study of blood T cell repertoires in COVID-19. Study-wide context: Both acute and convalescent COVID-19 samples were obtained from the United States, Italy and Spain. The cDNA or gDNA used as material had been derived from T cells, B-cell-depleted T cells, or PBMCs.

In the original processing: Counts of nucleated cells, estimated from reference gene primer amplification, were obtained. TCRdb's table, derived via immunoSEQ multiplex PCR, lists solely in-frame clones and lacks some. Clonal size and the V and J genes are those of that table, whereas D and trimming came from the DNA. The data show roughly 70,000 clones, roughly nine tenths seen once. V was trimmed by 0 bases and J by 2 bases, leaving 15 bases between them. Germline V gives CDR1 SGHRS, CDR2 YFSETQ. The CDR3 contains 16 residues. This TCR derives from a man between 70 and 80 years old with active COVID-19. Input material: peripheral blood. The chain recombines TRBV5-1 with TRBJ2-7; D may be TRBD1 (7 bases). The CDR3 here is CASSLGGGGPAYEQYF. The CDR3 region has the DNA TGCGCCAGCAGCTTGGGTGGAGGGGGCCCCGCCTACGAGCAGTACTTC.